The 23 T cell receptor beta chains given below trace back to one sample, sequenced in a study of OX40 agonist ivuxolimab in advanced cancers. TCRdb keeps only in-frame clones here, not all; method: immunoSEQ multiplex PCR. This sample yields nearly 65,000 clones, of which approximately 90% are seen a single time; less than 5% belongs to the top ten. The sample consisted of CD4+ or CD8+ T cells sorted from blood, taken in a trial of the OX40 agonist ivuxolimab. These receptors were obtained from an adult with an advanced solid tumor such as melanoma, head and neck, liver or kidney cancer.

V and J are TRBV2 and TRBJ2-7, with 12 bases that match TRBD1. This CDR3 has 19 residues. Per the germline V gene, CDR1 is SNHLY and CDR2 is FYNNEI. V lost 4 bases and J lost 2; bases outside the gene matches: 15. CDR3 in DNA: TGTGCCAGCAGTGGTTGGCGGGACAGGGGGCTAGACGACACCTACGAGCAGTACTTC. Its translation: CASSGWRDRGLDDTYEQYF.

CDR3 region: CASSPRGESSYNSPLHF. CDR3 DNA sequence: TGTGCCAGCAGCCCCCGGGGGGAGAGCTCCTATAATTCACCCCTCCACTTT. V and J are TRBV7-8 and TRBJ1-6; D perhaps matches TRBD1 (5 bases). The CDR3 is made up of 17 amino acids. Germline V gene lookup returns CDR1 SGHVS and CDR2 FQNEAQ. V lost 5 bases, J lost 0 bases, and 14 bases lay in between.

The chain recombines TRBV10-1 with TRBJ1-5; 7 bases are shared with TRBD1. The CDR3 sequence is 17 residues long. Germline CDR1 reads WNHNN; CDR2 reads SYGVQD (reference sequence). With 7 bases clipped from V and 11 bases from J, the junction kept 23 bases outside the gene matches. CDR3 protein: CASIEGARRNIPRSQHF. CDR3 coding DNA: TGCGCCAGCATCGAGGGGGCGCGTAGGAACATCCCGAGGTCCCAGCATTTT.

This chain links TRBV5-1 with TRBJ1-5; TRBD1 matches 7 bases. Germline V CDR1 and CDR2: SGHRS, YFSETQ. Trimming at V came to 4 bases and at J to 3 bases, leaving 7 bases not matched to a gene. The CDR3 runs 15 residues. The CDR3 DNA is TGCGCCAGCAGCCCGACAGGGTATTACAATCAGCCCCAGCATTTT. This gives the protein CASSPTGYYNQPQHF.

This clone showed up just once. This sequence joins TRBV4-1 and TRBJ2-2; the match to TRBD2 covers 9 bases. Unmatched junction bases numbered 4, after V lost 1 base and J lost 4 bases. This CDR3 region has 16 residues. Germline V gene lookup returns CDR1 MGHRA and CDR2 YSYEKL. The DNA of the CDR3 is TGCGCCAGCAGCCAAGTGGCTAGCGGGGCCACCGGGGAGCTGTTTTTT. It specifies CASSQVASGATGELFF.

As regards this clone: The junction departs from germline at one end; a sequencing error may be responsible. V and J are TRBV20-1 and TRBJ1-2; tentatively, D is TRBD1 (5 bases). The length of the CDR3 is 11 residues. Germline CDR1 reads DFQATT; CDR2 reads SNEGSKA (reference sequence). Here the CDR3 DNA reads TGCAGTGCTAGAGTATTTCAGGGTGGGGACTTC. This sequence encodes CSARVFQGGDF.

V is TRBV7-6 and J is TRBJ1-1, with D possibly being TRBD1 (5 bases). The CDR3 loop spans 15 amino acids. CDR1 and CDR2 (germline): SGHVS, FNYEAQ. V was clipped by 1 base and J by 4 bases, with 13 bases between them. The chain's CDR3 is CASSLGTGTTTEAFF. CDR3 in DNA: TGTGCCAGCAGCTTAGGAACAGGTACTACCACTGAAGCTTTCTTT.

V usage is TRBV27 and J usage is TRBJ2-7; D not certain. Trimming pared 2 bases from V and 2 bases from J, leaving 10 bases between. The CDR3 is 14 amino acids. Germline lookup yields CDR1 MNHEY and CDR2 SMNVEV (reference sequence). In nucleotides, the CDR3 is TGTGCCAGCAGTTTAGGCGTCGGAGCCTACGAGCAGTACGTC. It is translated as CASSLGVGAYEQYV.

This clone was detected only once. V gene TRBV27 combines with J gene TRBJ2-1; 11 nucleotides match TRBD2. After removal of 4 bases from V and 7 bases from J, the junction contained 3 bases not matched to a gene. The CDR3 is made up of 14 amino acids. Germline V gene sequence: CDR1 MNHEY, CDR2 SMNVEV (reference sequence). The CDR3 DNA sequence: TGTGCCAGCAGTTGGGGACTAGCGGCAAATGAGCAGTTCTTC. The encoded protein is CASSWGLAANEQFF.

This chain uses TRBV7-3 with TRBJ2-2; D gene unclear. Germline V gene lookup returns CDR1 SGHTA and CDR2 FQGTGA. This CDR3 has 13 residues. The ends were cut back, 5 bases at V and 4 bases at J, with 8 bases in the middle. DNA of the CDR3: TGTGCCAGCAGCCGCTCTCCCACCGGGGAGCTGTTTTTT. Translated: CASSRSPTGELFF.

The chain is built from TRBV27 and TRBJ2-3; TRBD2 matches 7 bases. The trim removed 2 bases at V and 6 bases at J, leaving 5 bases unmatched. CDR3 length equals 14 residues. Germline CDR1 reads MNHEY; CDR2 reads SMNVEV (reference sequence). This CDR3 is CASSLGEGRDTQYF. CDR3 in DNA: TGTGCCAGCAGTTTAGGGGAGGGTCGGGATACGCAGTATTTT.

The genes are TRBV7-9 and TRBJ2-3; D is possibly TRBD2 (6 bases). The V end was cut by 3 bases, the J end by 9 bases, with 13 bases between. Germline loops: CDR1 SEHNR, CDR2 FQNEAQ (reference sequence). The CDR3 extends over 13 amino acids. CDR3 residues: CASSFEGLHTQYF. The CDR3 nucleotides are TGTGCCAGCAGCTTTGAGGGACTCCACACGCAGTATTTT.

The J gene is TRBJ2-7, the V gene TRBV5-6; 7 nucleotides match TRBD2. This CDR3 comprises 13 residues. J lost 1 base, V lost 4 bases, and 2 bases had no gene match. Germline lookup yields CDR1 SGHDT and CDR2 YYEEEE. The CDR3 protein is CASSHGGSYEQYV. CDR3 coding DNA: TGTGCCAGCAGCCACGGGGGGTCCTACGAGCAGTACGTC.

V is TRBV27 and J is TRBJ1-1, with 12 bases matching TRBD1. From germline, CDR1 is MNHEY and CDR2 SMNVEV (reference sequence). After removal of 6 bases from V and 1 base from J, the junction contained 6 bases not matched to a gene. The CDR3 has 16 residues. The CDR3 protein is CASSRGQGAWNTEAFF. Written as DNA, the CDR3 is TGTGCCAGCAGCCGGGGACAGGGGGCTTGGAACACTGAAGCTTTCTTT.

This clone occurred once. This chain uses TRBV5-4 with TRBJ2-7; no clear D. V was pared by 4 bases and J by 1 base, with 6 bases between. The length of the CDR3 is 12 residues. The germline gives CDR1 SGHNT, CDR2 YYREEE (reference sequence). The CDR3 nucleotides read TGTGCCAGCAGCACATATTCCTACGAGCAGTACTTC. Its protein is CASSTYSYEQYF.

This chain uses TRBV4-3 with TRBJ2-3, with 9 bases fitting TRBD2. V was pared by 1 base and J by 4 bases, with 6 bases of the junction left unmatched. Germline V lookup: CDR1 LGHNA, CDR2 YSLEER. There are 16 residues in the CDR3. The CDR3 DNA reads TGCGCCAGCAGCCAAGTGGTTGCGGGAGGGCCAGATACGCAGTATTTT. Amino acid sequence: CASSQVVAGGPDTQYF.

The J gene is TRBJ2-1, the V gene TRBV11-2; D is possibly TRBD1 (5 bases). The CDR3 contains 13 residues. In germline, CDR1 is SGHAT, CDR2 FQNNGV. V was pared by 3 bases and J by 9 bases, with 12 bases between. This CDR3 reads CASSLGPLSEQFF. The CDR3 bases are TGTGCCAGCAGCTTGGGGCCCTTAAGTGAGCAGTTCTTC.

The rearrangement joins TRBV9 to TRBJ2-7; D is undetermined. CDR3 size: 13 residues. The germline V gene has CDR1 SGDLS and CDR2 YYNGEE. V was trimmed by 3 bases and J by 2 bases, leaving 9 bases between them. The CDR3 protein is CASSGGGPYEQYF. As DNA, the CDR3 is TGTGCCAGCAGCGGAGGTGGTCCCTACGAGCAGTACTTC.

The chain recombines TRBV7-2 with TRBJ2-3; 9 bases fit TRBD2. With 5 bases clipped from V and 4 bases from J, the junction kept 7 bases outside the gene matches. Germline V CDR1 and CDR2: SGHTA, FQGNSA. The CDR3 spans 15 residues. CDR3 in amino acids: CASSTGTSRADTQYF. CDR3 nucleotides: TGTGCCAGCAGCACGGGGACTAGCAGAGCAGATACGCAGTATTTT.

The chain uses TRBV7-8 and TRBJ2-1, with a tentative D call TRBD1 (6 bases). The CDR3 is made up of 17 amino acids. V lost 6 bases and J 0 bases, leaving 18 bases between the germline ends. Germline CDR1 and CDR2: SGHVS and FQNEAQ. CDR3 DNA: TGTGCCAGCAGGTTGACAGGTGTTTTGGGCTCCTACAATGAGCAGTTCTTC. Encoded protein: CASRLTGVLGSYNEQFF.

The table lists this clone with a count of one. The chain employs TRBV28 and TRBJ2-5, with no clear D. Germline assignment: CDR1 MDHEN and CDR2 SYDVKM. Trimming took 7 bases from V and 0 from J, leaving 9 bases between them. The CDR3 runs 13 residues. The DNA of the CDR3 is TGTGCCAGCACCCCTGATAACCAAGAGACCCAGTACTTC. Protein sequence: CASTPDNQETQYF.

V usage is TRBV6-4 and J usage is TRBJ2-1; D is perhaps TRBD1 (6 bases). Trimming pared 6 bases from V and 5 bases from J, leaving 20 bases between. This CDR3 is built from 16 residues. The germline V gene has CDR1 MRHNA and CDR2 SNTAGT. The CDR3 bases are TGTGCCAGCAGCGCGGAAAGCCTGGGGGCTGACAATGAGCAGTTCTTC. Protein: CASSAESLGADNEQFF.

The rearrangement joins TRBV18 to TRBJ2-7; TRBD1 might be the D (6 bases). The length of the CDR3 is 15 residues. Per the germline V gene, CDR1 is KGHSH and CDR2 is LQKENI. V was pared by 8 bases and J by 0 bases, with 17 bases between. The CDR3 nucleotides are TGTGCCAGCGCACAGGGACCCCGTCGCTCCTACGAGCAGTACTTC. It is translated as CASAQGPRRSYEQYF.